The 2 T cell receptor beta chains listed next were all sequenced from one sample in a study of blood T cell repertoires in COVID-19. Only in-frame clones appear in the TCRdb table, and some are missing; sequencing was by immunoSEQ multiplex PCR. The sample includes some 280,000 clones, about 88% of them seen just once. Sequencing was performed on peripheral blood. Receptors were obtained from a woman aged 55-69 years with acute or convalescent COVID-19.

This clone appeared once. DNA of the CDR3: TGTGCCAGCAGCTCCCAGAGGTTTTCTAGCACAGATACGCAGTATTTT. It specifies CASSSQRFSSTDTQYF. The chain combines TRBV7-9 with TRBJ2-3, with D uncertain. Trimming removed 4 bases from V and 0 bases from J, with 14 bases in between. The CDR3 length is 16 residues. Germline CDR1 is SEHNR and CDR2 is FQNEAQ (reference sequence). The variable domain in full, with the rest retrieved from reference TRBV7-9 and TRBJ2-3, is DTGVSQNPRHKITKRGQNVTFRCDPISEHNRLYWYRQTLGQGPEFLTYFQNEAQLEKSRLLSDRFSAERPKGSFSTLEIQRTEQGDSAMYLCASSSQRFSSTDTQYFGPGTRLTVL.

The chain carries TRBV29-1 and TRBJ1-3, with D maybe TRBD1 (6 bases). CDR3 length: 16 amino acids. Germline CDR1 is SQVTM and CDR2 is ANQGSEA. V was shortened by 4 bases and J by 0 bases, with 16 bases between the two germline ends. The CDR3 DNA sequence: TGCAGCGTTGTGTCAGGGGTCGGTTACTCTGGAAACACCATATATTTT. Translation: CSVVSGVGYSGNTIYF. Drawing the rest from reference TRBV29-1 and TRBJ1-3, the complete variable domain is SAVISQKPSRDICQRGTSLTIQCQVDSQVTMMFWYRQQPGQSLTLIATANQGSEATYESGFVIDKFPISRPNLTFSTLTVSNMSPEDSSIYLCSVVSGVGYSGNTIYFGEGSWLTVV.